This T cell receptor beta chain was captured by sequencing in a study of Ad26.COV2.S vaccination and SARS-CoV-2 variants. Study background: Intramuscular Ad26.COV2.S doses were given once or twice, 56 days apart.

Assay used: immunoSEQ multiplex PCR; TCRdb lists only in-frame clones, some missing. The sample lists 300,000 to 350,000 clones; less than 90% were seen once. Trimming left V 4 bases short and J 1 base short, with 9 bases between. Germline V CDR1 and CDR2: SGHRS, YFSETQ. The CDR3 totals 15 residues. As concerns this clone: Its specificity is not known.

Notes on the study in general: It was reported that spike-specific CD8+ and CD4+ T cell responses were substantially broad after vaccination. Measurement of non-spike TCR breadth gave similar results in vaccine and placebo recipients.

Stated treatment: about 20 received Ad26.COV2.S at low or high dose, single or two shots; several received placebo; per-sample allocation not given. Specimens were obtained on day 63 following the first vaccine or placebo injection. This chain joins TRBV5-1 and TRBJ2-6; D gene ambiguous. This TCR derives from a person aged 18-65 years who received the Ad26.COV2.S COVID-19 vaccine or a placebo. Sample: peripheral blood, taken in a trial of Ad26.COV2.S vaccine versus placebo. The CDR3 spells CASSVDGSGANVLTF. The CDR3 DNA reads TGCGCCAGCAGCGTGGACGGATCTGGGGCCAACGTCCTGACTTTC.